This T cell receptor beta chain stems from a study of blood T cell repertoires in COVID-19. Study summary: The study drew acute and convalescent COVID-19 samples from the United States, Italy and Spain. PBMCs, B-cell-depleted T cells, or T cells were the source of the cDNA or gDNA that made up the material.

Sequencing used immunoSEQ multiplex PCR; TCRdb keeps in-frame clones, though not all of them. The sample shows 250,000 to 350,000 clones, over 75% of them seen only once. Germline CDR1 reads MNHEY; CDR2 reads SVGAGI. Trimming took off 5 bases at V and 2 bases at J, with 9 bases between the two ends. This CDR3 is built from 13 residues. The TCR sequence derives from a woman aged 60-75 years with acute or convalescent COVID-19. The sequencing input was peripheral blood. The genes are TRBV6-5 and TRBJ1-2; D call uncertain. The CDR3 is CASSQTRNYGYTF. The CDR3 bases are TGTGCCAGCAGTCAGACTCGAAACTATGGCTACACCTTC.